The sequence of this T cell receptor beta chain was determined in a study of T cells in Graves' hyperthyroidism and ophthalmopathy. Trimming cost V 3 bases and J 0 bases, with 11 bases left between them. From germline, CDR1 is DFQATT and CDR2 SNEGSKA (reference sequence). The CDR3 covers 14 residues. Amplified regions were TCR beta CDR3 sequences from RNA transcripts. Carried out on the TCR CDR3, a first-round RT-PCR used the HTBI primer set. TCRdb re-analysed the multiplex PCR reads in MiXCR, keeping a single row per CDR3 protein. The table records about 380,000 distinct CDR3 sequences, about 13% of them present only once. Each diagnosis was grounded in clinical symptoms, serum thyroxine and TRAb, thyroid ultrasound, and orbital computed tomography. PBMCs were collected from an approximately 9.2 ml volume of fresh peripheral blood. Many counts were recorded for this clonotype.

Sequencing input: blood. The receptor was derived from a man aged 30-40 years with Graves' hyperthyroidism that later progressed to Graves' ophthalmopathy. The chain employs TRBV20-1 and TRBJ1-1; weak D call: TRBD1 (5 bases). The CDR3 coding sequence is TGCAGTGCTAGGGTCCCAGGGATGAACACTGAAGCTTTCTTT. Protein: CSARVPGMNTEAFF.